This T cell receptor beta chain was sequenced for a study of T cell responses to AZD1222 COVID-19 vaccine. Comment on this clone: What it binds is unknown.

The CDR3 covers 15 residues. V was shortened by 6 bases and J by 11 bases, with 25 bases between the two germline ends. Germline V CDR1 and CDR2: MDHEN, SYDVKM. Second-dose groups at about 4 or about 12 weeks were pooled. Study results and caveats: It was only after the peak T cell response that any repertoires were sampled. As reported, nearly half of all spike-specific TCRs target variant regions that are unmutated. Baseline serology detected seropositivity in only six AZD1222 recipients.

Sequencing was performed with immunoSEQ multiplex PCR; in TCRdb, only in-frame clones are kept and a portion is missing. The top ten clones hold 5.5% to 6% of a sample with 70,000 to 95,000 clones, about 86% of them seen once. The chain couples TRBV28 to TRBJ1-1, with D possibly matching TRBD1 (5 bases). This sample comprised peripheral blood, obtained 28 days after the second AZD1222 dose. This receptor was identified in an adult who received the AZD1222 COVID-19 vaccine. The CDR3 sequence: CASSQRATIQVRAFF. The CDR3 nucleotides are TGTGCCAGCAGCCAAAGGGCTACAATACAGGTTCGTGCTTTCTTT.